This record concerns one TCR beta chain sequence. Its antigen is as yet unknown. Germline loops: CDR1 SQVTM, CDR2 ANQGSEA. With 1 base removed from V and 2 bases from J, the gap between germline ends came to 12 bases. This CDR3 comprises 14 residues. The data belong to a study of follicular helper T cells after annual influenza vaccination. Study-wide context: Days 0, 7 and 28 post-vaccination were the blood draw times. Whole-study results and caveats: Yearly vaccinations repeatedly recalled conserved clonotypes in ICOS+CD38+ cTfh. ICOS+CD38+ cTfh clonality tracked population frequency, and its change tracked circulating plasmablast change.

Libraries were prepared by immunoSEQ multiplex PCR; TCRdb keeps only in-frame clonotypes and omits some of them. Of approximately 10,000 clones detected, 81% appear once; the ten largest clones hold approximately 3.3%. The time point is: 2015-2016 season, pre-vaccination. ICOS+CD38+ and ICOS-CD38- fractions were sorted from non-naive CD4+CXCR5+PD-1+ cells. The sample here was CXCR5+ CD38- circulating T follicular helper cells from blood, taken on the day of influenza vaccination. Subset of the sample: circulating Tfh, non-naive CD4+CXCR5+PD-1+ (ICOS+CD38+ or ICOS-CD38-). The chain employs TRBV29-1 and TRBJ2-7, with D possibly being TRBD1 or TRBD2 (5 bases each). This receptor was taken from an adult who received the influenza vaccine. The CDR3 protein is CSVEGGRGPYEQYF. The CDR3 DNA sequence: TGCAGCGTTGAAGGGGGCCGGGGACCCTACGAGCAGTACTTC.